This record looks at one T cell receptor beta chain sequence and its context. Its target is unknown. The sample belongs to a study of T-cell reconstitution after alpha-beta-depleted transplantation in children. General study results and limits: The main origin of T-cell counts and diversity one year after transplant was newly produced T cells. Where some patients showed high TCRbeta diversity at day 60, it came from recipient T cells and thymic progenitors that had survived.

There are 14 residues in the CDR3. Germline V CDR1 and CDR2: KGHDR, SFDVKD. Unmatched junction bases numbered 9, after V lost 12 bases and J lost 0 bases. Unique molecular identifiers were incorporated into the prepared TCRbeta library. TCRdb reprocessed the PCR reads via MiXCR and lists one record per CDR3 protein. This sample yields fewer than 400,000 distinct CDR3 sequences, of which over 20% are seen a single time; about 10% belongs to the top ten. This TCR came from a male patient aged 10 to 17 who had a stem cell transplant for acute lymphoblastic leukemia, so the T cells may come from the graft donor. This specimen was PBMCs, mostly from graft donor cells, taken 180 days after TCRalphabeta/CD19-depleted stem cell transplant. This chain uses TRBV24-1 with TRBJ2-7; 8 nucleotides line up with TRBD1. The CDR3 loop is CAPLGGQGSYEQYF. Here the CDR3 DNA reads TGTGCCCCCCTCGGCGGACAGGGCTCCTACGAGCAGTACTTC.